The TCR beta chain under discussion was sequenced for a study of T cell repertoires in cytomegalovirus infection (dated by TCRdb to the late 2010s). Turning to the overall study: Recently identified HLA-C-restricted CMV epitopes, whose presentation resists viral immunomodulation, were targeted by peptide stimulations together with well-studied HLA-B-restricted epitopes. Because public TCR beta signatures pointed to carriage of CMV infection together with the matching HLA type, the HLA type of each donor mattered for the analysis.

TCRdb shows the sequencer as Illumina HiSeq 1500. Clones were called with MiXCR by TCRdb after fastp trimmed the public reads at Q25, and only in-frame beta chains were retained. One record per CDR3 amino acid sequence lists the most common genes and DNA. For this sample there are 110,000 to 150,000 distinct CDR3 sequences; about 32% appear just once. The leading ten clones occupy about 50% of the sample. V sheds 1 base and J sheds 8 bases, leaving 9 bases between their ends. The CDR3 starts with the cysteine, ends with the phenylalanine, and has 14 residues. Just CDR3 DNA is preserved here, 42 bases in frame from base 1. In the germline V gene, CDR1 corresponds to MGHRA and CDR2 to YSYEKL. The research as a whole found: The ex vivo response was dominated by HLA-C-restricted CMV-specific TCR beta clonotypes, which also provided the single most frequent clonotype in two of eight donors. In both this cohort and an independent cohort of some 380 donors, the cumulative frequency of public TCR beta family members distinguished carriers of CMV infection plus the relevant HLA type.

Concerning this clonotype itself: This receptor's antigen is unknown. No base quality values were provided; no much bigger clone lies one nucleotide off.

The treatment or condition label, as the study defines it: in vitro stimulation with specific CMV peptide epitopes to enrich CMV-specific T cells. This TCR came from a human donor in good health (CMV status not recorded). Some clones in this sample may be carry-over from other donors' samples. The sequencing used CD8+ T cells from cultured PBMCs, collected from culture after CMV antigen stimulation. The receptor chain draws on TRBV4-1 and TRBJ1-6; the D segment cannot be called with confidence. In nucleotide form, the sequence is TGCGCCAGCAGCCAAGTTTCCGGGGATTCACCCCTCCACTTT. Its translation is CASSQVSGDSPLHF.